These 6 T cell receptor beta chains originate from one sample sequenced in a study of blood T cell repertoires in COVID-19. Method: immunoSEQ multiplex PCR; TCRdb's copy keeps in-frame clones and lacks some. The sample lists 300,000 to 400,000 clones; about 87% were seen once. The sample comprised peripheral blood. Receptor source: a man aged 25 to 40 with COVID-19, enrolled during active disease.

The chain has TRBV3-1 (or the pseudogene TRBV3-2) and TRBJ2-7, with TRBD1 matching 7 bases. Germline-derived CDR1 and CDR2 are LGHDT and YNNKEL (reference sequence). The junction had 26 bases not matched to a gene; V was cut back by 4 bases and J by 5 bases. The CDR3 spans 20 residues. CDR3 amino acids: CASSPLTRDRISVSVHEQYF. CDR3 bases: TGTGCCAGCAGCCCCCTGACACGGGACAGAATATCCGTTTCGGTCCACGAGCAGTACTTC.

The CDR3 region has the DNA TGTGCCAGCAGAAGAACCCTAGCGGAGGGGGATACGCAGTATTTT. Its translation: CASRRTLAEGDTQYF. The chain is built from TRBV6-5 and TRBJ2-3, with 7 nucleotides matching TRBD2. Germline V gene sequence: CDR1 MNHEY, CDR2 SVGAGI. V dropped 6 bases and J dropped 6; count of bases not matched to a gene: 12. CDR3 length equals 15 residues.

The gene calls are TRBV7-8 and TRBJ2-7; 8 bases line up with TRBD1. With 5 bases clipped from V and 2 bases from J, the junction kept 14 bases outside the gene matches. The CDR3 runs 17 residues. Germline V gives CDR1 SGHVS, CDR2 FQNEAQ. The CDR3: CASSRRGPGTGPYEQYF. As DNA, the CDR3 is TGTGCCAGCAGCCGCCGCGGCCCCGGGACAGGACCCTACGAGCAGTACTTC.

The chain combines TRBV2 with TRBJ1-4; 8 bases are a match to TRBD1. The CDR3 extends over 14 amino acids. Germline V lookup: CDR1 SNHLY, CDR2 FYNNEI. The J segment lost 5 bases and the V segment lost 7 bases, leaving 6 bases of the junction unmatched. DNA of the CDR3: TGTGCCAGCAAGAAGACAGGGGCCAATGAAAAACTGTTTTTT. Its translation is CASKKTGANEKLFF.

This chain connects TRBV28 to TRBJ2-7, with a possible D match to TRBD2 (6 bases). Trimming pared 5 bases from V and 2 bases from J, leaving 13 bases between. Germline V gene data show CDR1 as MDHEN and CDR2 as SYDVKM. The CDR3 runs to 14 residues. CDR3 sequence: CASSGSSATYEQYF. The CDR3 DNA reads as TGTGCCAGCAGTGGTTCTAGCGCAACCTACGAGCAGTACTTC.

The CDR3 protein is CASSTSLLAEYYEQYF. The CDR3 bases are TGTGCCAGTAGTACCTCGTTACTAGCGGAATACTACGAGCAGTACTTC. The chain employs TRBV19 and TRBJ2-7, with 8 bases that match TRBD2. Germline trimming cut 4 bases from V and 3 bases from J; bases unmatched to any gene: 11. The length of the CDR3 is 16 residues. Germline V gene lookup returns CDR1 LNHDA and CDR2 SQIVND (reference sequence).